Listed here are 27 T cell receptor beta chains from one sample, sequenced in a study of patients and donors after allogeneic stem cell transplantation. TCRdb called the RT-PCR reads again in MiXCR, with one record for every CDR3 protein. The sample has approximately 170,000 distinct CDR3 sequences, 24% seen once. Sequences were obtained from blood, either unsorted or a sorted T cell fraction (not recorded which). These receptors all come from a human donor who was either an allogeneic HSCT recipient or a stem cell or donor lymphocyte infusion donor (not recorded which). It is not recorded whose cells these are; they may come from a transplant donor.

In its sample, this clonotype was seen a few times. The chain couples TRBV3-1 to TRBJ1-5; no clear D. The CDR3 has 14 residues. The V end was cut by 1 base, the J end by 0 bases, with 4 bases between. Germline V gene sequence: CDR1 LGHDT, CDR2 YNNKEL (reference sequence). The CDR3 DNA reads TGTGCCAGCAGCCAAGTTAGTAGCAATCAGCCCCAGCATTTT. Encoded protein: CASSQVSSNQPQHF. Full variable domain (missing parts from reference TRBV3-1 and TRBJ1-5): DTAVSQTPKYLVTQMGNDKSIKCEQNLGHDTMYWYKQDSKKFLKIMFSYNNKELIINETVPNRFSPKSPDKAHLNLHINSLELGDSAVYFCASSQVSSNQPQHFGDGTRLSIL.

The chain joins TRBV6-5 to TRBJ1-2, with D unclear. The ends were cut back, 2 bases at V and 2 bases at J, with 6 bases in the middle. The CDR3 totals 13 residues. Germline loops: CDR1 MNHEY, CDR2 SVGAGI. The CDR3 loop reads CASSYVQNYGYTF. The CDR3 DNA reads TGTGCCAGCAGTTACGTACAGAACTATGGCTACACCTTC.

The chain joins TRBV7-6 to TRBJ1-5, with D unclear. V lost 1 base to trimming and J lost 1 base, with 8 bases between them. The CDR3 runs to 15 residues. Germline V CDR1 and CDR2: SGHVS, FNYEAQ. The CDR3 reads CASSLESGSNQPQHF. CDR3 bases: TGTGCCAGCAGCTTAGAATCGGGGAGCAATCAGCCCCAGCATTTT.

This chain links TRBV12-3 or TRBV12-4 with TRBJ2-7; TRBD1 matches at 8 bases. The CDR3 has 15 amino acids. Trimming at V came to 6 bases and at J to 3 bases, leaving 10 bases not matched to a gene. In DNA form, the CDR3 reads TGTGCCAGCAGCCCCTTAGGACAGGGCGACTACGAGCAGTACTTC. Amino acid sequence: CASSPLGQGDYEQYF.

This clonotype turned up a few times. The V gene is TRBV12-3 or TRBV12-4, the J gene TRBJ1-4, with D tentatively TRBD1 (5 bases). Deletions cut 3 bases from V and 2 bases from J, with 13 bases between. This CDR3 spans 16 amino acids. The CDR3 nucleotides are TGTGCCAGCAGTTTTGGGGCTGCGGGGACTAATGAAAAACTGTTTTTT. It yields the protein CASSFGAAGTNEKLFF.

The rearrangement joins TRBV29-1 to TRBJ2-5, with 8 bases that match TRBD2. V lost 5 bases and J lost 5; bases outside the gene matches: 7. Germline CDR1 reads SQVTM; CDR2 reads ANQGSEA. This CDR3 spans 13 amino acids. CDR3 in DNA: TGCAGCGTTTCGGGGGGGTGGAGGGAGACCCAGTACTTC. Its protein is CSVSGGWRETQYF.

The rearrangement links TRBV30 to TRBJ1-1; 7 bases map to TRBD1. CDR1 is GTSNPN, CDR2 SVGIG, per germline (reference sequence). J was trimmed by 0 bases and V by 3 bases; bases with no gene match: 1. CDR3 length: 13 amino acids. The CDR3 protein is CAWRGQMNTEAFF. DNA for the CDR3: TGTGCCTGGAGGGGACAGATGAACACTGAAGCTTTCTTT.

The V and J genes are TRBV5-1 and TRBJ2-7; D may correspond to TRBD1 or TRBD2 (5 bases each). Germline lookup yields CDR1 SGHRS and CDR2 YFSETQ. Trimming removed 7 bases from V and 5 bases from J, with 10 bases in between. The length of the CDR3 is 11 residues. CDR3 protein: CASRDHHEQYF. The CDR3 nucleotides read TGCGCCAGCCGGGACCACCACGAGCAGTACTTC.

This clonotype was picked up many times. The V call is TRBV12-3 or TRBV12-4, the J call TRBJ1-3; TRBD1 aligns across 7 bases. With V trimmed by 6 bases and J by 4 bases, 6 bases remained unmatched. The CDR3 is 14 residues long. This chain's CDR3 is CASRAGQRGNTIYF. DNA of the CDR3: TGTGCCAGCAGGGCGGGACAGCGGGGAAACACCATATATTTT.

This chain links TRBV7-9 with TRBJ1-1, with TRBD1 as a possible D gene (6 bases). Germline CDR1 and CDR2: SEHNR and FQNEAQ (reference sequence). The CDR3 spans 14 residues. Trimming shortened V by 5 bases and J by 3 bases, and 13 bases separated the two germline ends. CDR3 nucleotide sequence: TGTGCCAGCAGCCCCCGGAGGGGGGACACTGAAGCTTTCTTT. Its protein is CASSPRRGDTEAFF.

The genes are TRBV5-1 and TRBJ2-7; D is ambiguous. The CDR3 consists of 15 residues. Trimming removed 5 bases from V and 2 bases from J, with 17 bases in between. CDR1 SGHRS and CDR2 YFSETQ come from the germline V gene. The CDR3 coding sequence is TGCGCCAGCAGTTTATCGGCTAACCCAACCTACGAGCAGTACTTC. Translation: CASSLSANPTYEQYF.

This clonotype has a handful of counts. V is TRBV25-1 and J is TRBJ1-1; 9 bases fit TRBD1. Germline CDR1 MGHDK, CDR2 SYGVNS. The CDR3 contains 16 residues. V dropped 1 base and J dropped 7; count of bases not matched to a gene: 10. The CDR3 loop is CASSELRPGQGNEAFF. For the CDR3, the DNA is TGTGCCAGCAGTGAATTACGTCCGGGACAGGGCAATGAAGCTTTCTTT.

This clonotype was detected a few times. This chain uses TRBV3-1 with TRBJ1-5; a possible D gene is TRBD1 (5 bases). Deletions cut 0 bases from V and 6 bases from J, with 18 bases between. The length of the CDR3 is 17 residues. The germline V gene encodes CDR1 LGHDT and CDR2 YNNKEL (reference sequence). CDR3 in amino acids: CASSQDRGRASSQPQHF. The DNA for the CDR3 is TGTGCCAGCAGCCAAGATAGGGGAAGGGCCTCGAGTCAGCCCCAGCATTTT.

Ten or more counts support this clonotype. In DNA form, the CDR3 reads TGTGCCATCAGGAGCTCGGATTCACCCCTCCACTTT. Translating gives CAIRSSDSPLHF. V and J are TRBV10-3 and TRBJ1-6; D unresolved. The CDR3 length is 12 residues. The V gene's germline CDR1 is ENHRY and CDR2 SYGVKD. V lost 6 bases and J 8 bases, leaving 8 bases between the germline ends.

This rearrangement joins TRBV6-6 to TRBJ2-5; 7 bases align to TRBD1. CDR1 and CDR2 from the germline V gene are MNHNY and SVGAGI (reference sequence). There are 18 residues in the CDR3. V lost 6 bases to trimming and J lost 2 bases; unmatched junction nucleotides: 18. Here the CDR3 DNA reads TGTGCCAGCAGAGACAACAGGGGATTGGGGGTGCTGCAAGAGACCCAGTACTTC. Its translation is CASRDNRGLGVLQETQYF.

This clonotype was recorded a few times. V is TRBV3-1 and J is TRBJ1-3; D is ambiguous. CDR3 length equals 15 residues. The germline V gene encodes CDR1 LGHDT and CDR2 YNNKEL (reference sequence). Trimming stripped 2 bases from V and 0 bases from J, with 8 bases between. CDR3 sequence (DNA): TGTGCCAGCAGCCAAACGTGGAGCTCTGGAAACACCATATATTTT. Translated: CASSQTWSSGNTIYF.

The chain couples TRBV30 to TRBJ2-7; 10 bases agree with TRBD2. V dropped 3 bases and J dropped 1; count of bases not matched to a gene: 3. CDR1 is GTSNPN, CDR2 SVGIG, per germline (reference sequence). This CDR3 spans 14 amino acids. CDR3: CAWRVAGGSYEQYF. CDR3 nucleotides: TGTGCCTGGAGGGTAGCGGGAGGATCCTACGAGCAGTACTTC.

This clonotype was observed a few times. This chain uses TRBV28 with TRBJ2-1; TRBD1 is a possible D gene (6 bases). The CDR3 has 16 residues. V lost 3 bases to trimming and J lost 3 bases, with 15 bases between them. CDR1 is MDHEN and CDR2 is SYDVKM in the germline V gene. The CDR3 protein is CASSFSDRRFYNEQFF. The CDR3 DNA reads TGTGCCAGCAGTTTCTCTGACAGGAGATTCTACAATGAGCAGTTCTTC.

The rearrangement joins TRBV18 to TRBJ1-1; D unresolved. Per germline, CDR1 KGHSH and CDR2 LQKENI. The CDR3 extends over 11 amino acids. V was shortened by 6 bases and J by 7 bases, with 9 bases between the two germline ends. The CDR3, as DNA: TGTGCCAGCTCCCCTATTAGTGAAGCTTTCTTT. Its protein product is CASSPISEAFF.

In its sample, this clonotype was seen once. The chain uses TRBV4-2 and TRBJ2-7, with D perhaps matching TRBD2 (6 bases). CDR1 and CDR2 from the germline V gene are LGHNA and YNFKEQ. Trimming removed 1 base from V and 4 bases from J, with 14 bases in between. The CDR3 has 15 residues. The DNA of the CDR3 is TGTGCCAGCAGCCAAGCCGCCACTGGACTATACGAGCAGTACTTC. Protein product: CASSQAATGLYEQYF.

This chain links TRBV7-7 with TRBJ2-3; 9 positions match TRBD2. The junction had 16 bases not matched to a gene; V was cut back by 3 bases and J by 0 bases. Germline lookup yields CDR1 SSHAT and CDR2 FNYEAQ (reference sequence). This CDR3 is 20 amino acids long. DNA of the CDR3: TGTGCCAGCAGCTTGGGCCCCCAGACTAGCGGCTTATCTAGCACAGATACGCAGTATTTT. Protein product: CASSLGPQTSGLSSTDTQYF.

The chain uses TRBV6-6 and TRBJ2-3; D is possibly TRBD1 or TRBD2 (5 bases each). The CDR3 contains 15 residues. CDR1 and CDR2 from the germline V gene are MNHNY and SVGAGI (reference sequence). Between the trimmed V and J ends, which lost 4 bases and 4 bases, there was a span of 15 bases. The CDR3 region has the DNA TGTGCCAGCAGTTCCCCGGGGCAGGCGGCAGATACGCAGTATTTT. Translated, it gives CASSSPGQAADTQYF.

The chain employs TRBV7-2 and TRBJ2-1; the match to TRBD2 covers 9 bases. Germline CDR1 SGHTA, CDR2 FQGNSA. V shed 0 bases and J 2 bases; nucleotides not matched to a gene: 2. This CDR3 has 16 residues. CDR3 loop: CASSLAGTSTYNEQFF. The CDR3 nucleotides are TGTGCCAGCAGCTTAGCAGGGACTAGCACCTACAATGAGCAGTTCTTC.

This clonotype was detected ten times or more. This chain uses TRBV7-9 with TRBJ2-2; no clear D gene. The germline V gene encodes CDR1 SEHNR and CDR2 FQNEAQ (reference sequence). This CDR3 has 14 residues. V was pared by 7 bases and J by 1 base, with 10 bases between. CDR3: CASTARGNTGELFF. DNA of the CDR3: TGTGCCAGCACCGCGAGAGGGAACACCGGGGAGCTGTTTTTT.

The rearrangement links TRBV19 to TRBJ1-1; D might be TRBD1 (5 bases). The V gene lost 10 bases and the J gene lost 0 bases, with 15 bases spanning the gap. There are 14 residues in the CDR3. Germline CDR1 reads LNHDA; CDR2 reads SQIVND (reference sequence). This CDR3 is CATVWGRVNTEAFF. In DNA, the CDR3 is TGTGCCACCGTTTGGGGCCGAGTGAACACTGAAGCTTTCTTT.

This sequence joins TRBV15 and TRBJ1-4, with D possibly matching TRBD1 (6 bases). Trimming left V 0 bases short and J 7 bases short, with 15 bases between. This CDR3 is 16 amino acids long. Germline assignment: CDR1 LNHNV and CDR2 YYDKDF (reference sequence). In nucleotides, the CDR3 is TGTGCCACCAGCAGAGATACACTCCTAGGGGGTGAAAAACTGTTTTTT. Protein sequence: CATSRDTLLGGEKLFF.

This clonotype has just one count. This chain connects TRBV20-1 to TRBJ2-7; maybe TRBD1 (5 bases). From germline, CDR1 is DFQATT and CDR2 SNEGSKA (reference sequence). The CDR3 is 13 amino acids. The V and J ends lost 3 bases and 2 bases respectively, with 11 bases between them. The CDR3 protein is CSASSDSPYEQYF. CDR3 bases: TGCAGTGCTAGTTCCGACAGTCCCTACGAGCAGTACTTC.